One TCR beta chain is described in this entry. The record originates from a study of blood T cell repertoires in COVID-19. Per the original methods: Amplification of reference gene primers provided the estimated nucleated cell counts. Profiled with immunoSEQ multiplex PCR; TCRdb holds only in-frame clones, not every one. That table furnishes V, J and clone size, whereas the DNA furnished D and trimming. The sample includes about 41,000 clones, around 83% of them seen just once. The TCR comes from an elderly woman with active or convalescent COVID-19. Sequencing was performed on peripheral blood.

Here the CDR3 reads CSVEPVNYGYTF. The CDR3 coding sequence is TGCAGCGTTGAACCGGTGAACTATGGCTACACCTTC. This chain uses TRBV29-1 with TRBJ1-2, with D unresolved. Looked up from germline, CDR1 is SQVTM and CDR2 is ANQGSEA. V was clipped by 2 bases and J by 2 bases, with 6 bases between them. The CDR3 loop spans 12 amino acids.